These 9 T cell receptor beta chains share one sample of origin, sequenced in a study of post-analysis software for immune sequencing data. Findings of the study overall: In patients, five or six TRBV segments were more frequent than in controls, with TRBV5-6, TRBV5-1 and TRBV20-1 among them.

What these receptors recognize is not known. The TCR beta cDNA libraries carried unique molecular identifiers. Using its own MiXCR run on the PCR reads, TCRdb lists one record per CDR3 protein. The top ten clones hold approximately 4.5% of a sample with 750,000 to 950,000 distinct CDR3 sequences, about 53% of them seen once. What was sequenced was blood. Source of these receptors: a girl aged 10 to 17 with multiple sclerosis.

The chain recombines TRBV5-1 with TRBJ2-5, with TRBD2 identical over 7 bases. CDR3 length equals 14 residues. Germline CDR1 and CDR2: SGHRS and YFSETQ. The J segment lost 2 bases and the V segment lost 7 bases, leaving 8 bases of the junction unmatched. CDR3 nucleotide sequence: TGCGCCAGCGCGATAGGGACTACACAAGAGACCCAGTACTTC. Translated, it gives CASAIGTTQETQYF.

This clonotype was observed a few times. The genes are TRBV7-3 and TRBJ1-6, with a weak D call TRBD1 (5 bases). This CDR3 spans 15 amino acids. V dropped 6 bases and J dropped 6 bases, with 15 bases sitting between them. From germline, CDR1 is SGHTA and CDR2 FQGTGA. The CDR3 nucleotides are TGTGCCAGCAGTTACGCGGGACCGATTAATTCACCCCTCCACTTT. It yields the protein CASSYAGPINSPLHF.

The chain uses TRBV6-6 and TRBJ2-7; 8 nucleotides align to TRBD2. This CDR3 region has 14 residues. With V trimmed by 11 bases and J by 0 bases, 9 bases remained unmatched. CDR1 MNHNY and CDR2 SVGAGI come from the germline V gene (reference sequence). The CDR3: CAGRRGESSYEQYF. DNA of the CDR3: TGTGCCGGGCGGCGGGGGGAGAGCTCCTACGAGCAGTACTTC.

This chain joins TRBV27 and TRBJ2-7, with no clear D. This CDR3 comprises 15 residues. Germline V gene sequence: CDR1 MNHEY, CDR2 SMNVEV (reference sequence). Trimming left V 1 base short and J 3 bases short, with 13 bases between. The CDR3 loop reads CASSLLGQSIYEQYF. The CDR3, as DNA: TGTGCCAGCAGTTTATTGGGCCAGAGTATCTACGAGCAGTACTTC.

CDR3 sequence: CASSPVSTPRTDTQYF. CDR3 nucleotides: TGTGCCAGCTCACCAGTATCGACGCCACGCACAGATACGCAGTATTTT. The rearrangement uses TRBV18 and TRBJ2-3; no firm D call. Looked up from germline, CDR1 is KGHSH and CDR2 is LQKENI. The V end was cut by 2 bases, the J end by 1 base, with 13 bases between. There are 16 residues in the CDR3.

In this sample, this clonotype turned up a few times. CDR3 in DNA: TGTGCCAGCAGTATCCGGGACAGGGTTTGGGAGACCCAGTACTTC. It encodes CASSIRDRVWETQYF. J is TRBJ2-7 and V is TRBV12-3 or TRBV12-4, with 9 bases identical to TRBD1. TRBJ2-5 explains the end of the DNA better; the J call may be wrong. CDR3 size: 15 residues.

This clonotype was counted only a few times. V gene TRBV20-1 combines with J gene TRBJ2-7; 7 bases are shared with TRBD1. This CDR3 is 14 amino acids long. Germline V CDR1 and CDR2: DFQATT, SNEGSKA (reference sequence). Trimming at V came to 1 base and at J to 3 bases, leaving 6 bases not matched to a gene. The CDR3 loop reads CSARARRQGYEQYF. CDR3 sequence (DNA): TGCAGTGCTAGAGCCCGTAGACAGGGCTACGAGCAGTACTTC.

V and J are TRBV5-5 and TRBJ2-5; D is unclear. V lost 4 bases, J lost 2 bases, and 12 bases lay in between. The CDR3 consists of 14 residues. CDR1 and CDR2 from the germline V gene are SGHKS and YYEKEE (reference sequence). CDR3 sequence: CASSHAVIQETQYF. CDR3 bases: TGTGCCAGCAGCCACGCGGTAATACAAGAGACCCAGTACTTC.

The rearrangement joins TRBV7-9 to TRBJ2-7; weak D call: TRBD2 (6 bases). CDR3 length: 14 residues. Germline CDR1 SEHNR, CDR2 FQNEAQ (reference sequence). Trimming took off 5 bases at V and 5 bases at J, with 16 bases between the two ends. The CDR3 loop reads CASSPTGGWDEQYF. CDR3 in DNA: TGTGCCAGCAGCCCAACTGGAGGGTGGGACGAGCAGTACTTC.